What follows are 17 T cell receptor beta chains derived from one specimen sequenced in a study of CD8 T cells in ankylosing spondylitis. TCRdb recomputed calls from the 5' RACE reads with MiXCR, one row per CDR3 protein. This table has 25,000 to 35,000 distinct CDR3 sequences, 7.2% appearing once. The sample taken for sequencing was blood, either unsorted or a sorted T cell fraction (not recorded which). These receptors all stem from a male donor with ankylosing spondylitis or in good health (not recorded which).

This clonotype has at least ten counts. The V and J genes are TRBV9 and TRBJ2-1, with 7 nucleotides matching TRBD1. CDR3 length: 16 amino acids. Germline V gives CDR1 SGDLS, CDR2 YYNGEE. With V trimmed by 4 bases and J by 0 bases, 7 bases remained unmatched. CDR3 nucleotides: TGTGCCAGCAGCACCTGGGACAGCAGCTCCTACAATGAGCAGTTCTTC. Amino acids: CASSTWDSSSYNEQFF.

This clonotype was recorded a few times. J is TRBJ2-2 and V is TRBV14; D may be TRBD2 (5 bases). CDR3 length equals 17 residues. Trimming took off 0 bases at V and 6 bases at J, with 17 bases between the two ends. Germline CDR1 SGHDN, CDR2 FVKESK. DNA of the CDR3: TGTGCCAGCAGCCAAGAAGTTGCGGGCAGTATAGCCGGGGAGCTGTTTTTT. Translation: CASSQEVAGSIAGELFF.

This clonotype appeared many times. The chain employs TRBV7-2 and TRBJ1-4, with TRBD1 as a possible D gene (5 bases). The V end was cut by 3 bases, the J end by 7 bases, with 12 bases between. Germline-derived CDR1 and CDR2 are SGHTA and FQGNSA. The CDR3 loop spans 14 amino acids. The DNA for the CDR3 is TGTGCCAGCAGCTTTGGGGGGAGTTCTGAAAAACTGTTTTTT. Translating gives CASSFGGSSEKLFF. Looking up the rest from reference TRBV7-2 and TRBJ1-4 gives the full variable domain: GAGVSQSPSNKVTEKGKDVELRCDPISGHTALYWYRQSLGQGLEFLIYFQGNSAPDKSGLPSDRFSAERTGGSVSTLTIQRTQQEDSAVYLCASSFGGSSEKLFFGSGTQLSVL.

This clonotype was seen only a few times. The V and J genes are TRBV4-1 and TRBJ2-5, with a tentative D call TRBD2 (5 bases). The V gene's germline CDR1 is MGHRA and CDR2 YSYEKL. Trimming removed 5 bases from V and 5 bases from J, with 21 bases in between. The CDR3 loop spans 16 amino acids. The CDR3: CASSVTWPGLSETQYF. The CDR3 DNA follows: TGCGCCAGCAGCGTTACGTGGCCGGGGTTGAGTGAGACCCAGTACTTC.

A few counts support this clonotype. The chain carries TRBV20-1 and TRBJ1-2; the D gene is possibly TRBD1 (6 bases). Germline assignment: CDR1 DFQATT and CDR2 SNEGSKA (reference sequence). Between the trimmed V and J ends, which lost 4 bases and 4 bases, there was a span of 16 bases. CDR3 length: 14 amino acids. The CDR3 is CSATPTGIIYGYTF. The CDR3 region has the DNA TGCAGTGCTACTCCCACAGGGATCATCTATGGCTACACCTTC.

This clonotype occurred many times. The CDR3 protein is CASSFTGGLMDTQYF. For the CDR3, the DNA is TGTGCCAGCAGCTTCACAGGGGGTCTGATGGATACGCAGTATTTT. The J gene is TRBJ2-3, the V gene TRBV7-2, with TRBD1 matching 8 bases. V was clipped by 3 bases and J by 6 bases; unmatched bases: 8. The CDR3 is 15 amino acids. Germline assignment: CDR1 SGHTA and CDR2 FQGNSA.

This clonotype was seen a single time. The chain links TRBV7-9 to TRBJ2-1, with TRBD2 matching over 7 bases. CDR3 length equals 16 residues. V lost 5 bases and J lost 6; bases outside the gene matches: 13. Germline V gives CDR1 SEHNR, CDR2 FQNEAQ (reference sequence). This chain's CDR3 is CASSVPRDYSSNEQFF. The CDR3, as DNA: TGTGCCAGCAGCGTACCCCGGGACTACTCGTCCAATGAGCAGTTCTTC.

This clonotype was counted many times. V usage is TRBV10-3 and J usage is TRBJ2-5, with D hard to call. The ends were cut back, 8 bases at V and 0 bases at J, with 13 bases in the middle. CDR1 and CDR2 (germline): ENHRY, SYGVKD. CDR3 size: 14 residues. The CDR3 region is CAISKGGDQETQYF. The CDR3 DNA reads as TGTGCCATCTCTAAGGGTGGGGACCAAGAGACCCAGTACTTC.

This clonotype was detected many times. The J gene is TRBJ2-5, the V gene TRBV6-5; no definite D call. The germline V gene encodes CDR1 MNHEY and CDR2 SVGAGI. Trimming shortened V by 8 bases and J by 6 bases, and 7 bases separated the two germline ends. The CDR3 has 10 amino acids. This CDR3 is CASGVKTQYF. CDR3 sequence (DNA): TGTGCCAGCGGGGTGAAGACCCAGTACTTC.

The sample holds many counts of this clonotype. The rearrangement joins TRBV20-1 to TRBJ2-5; unclear D gene. V lost 5 bases, J lost 1 base, and 11 bases lay in between. The CDR3 extends over 13 amino acids. From germline, CDR1 is DFQATT and CDR2 SNEGSKA (reference sequence). CDR3 bases: TGCAGTGCTTTGTACCAGCGCCAAGAGACCCAGTACTTC. Protein sequence: CSALYQRQETQYF.

This clonotype occurred many times. V usage is TRBV2 and J usage is TRBJ2-1, with D maybe TRBD1 (5 bases). V was shortened by 5 bases and J by 1 base, with 12 bases between the two germline ends. From germline, CDR1 is SNHLY and CDR2 FYNNEI. The length of the CDR3 is 15 residues. The CDR3 nucleotides are TGTGCCAGCAGTCAAGGGGTGATGTCCTACAATGAGCAGTTCTTC. Translating it yields CASSQGVMSYNEQFF.

A remark on this clonotype: A much larger clone lies a single base off, so this may be a read error. V usage is TRBV12-5 and J usage is TRBJ2-7, with TRBD1 identical over 7 bases. There are 13 residues in the CDR3. CDR1 and CDR2 (germline): LGHNT, FRNRAP. CDR3 nucleotide sequence: TGTGCTAGTGGCCGGGACAGAGTCTACGCGCAGTACTTC. It yields the protein CASGRDRVYAQYF.

This clonotype was seen more than once but under ten times. The V call is TRBV7-9, the J call TRBJ2-1, with TRBD2 identical over 11 bases. There are 17 residues in the CDR3. Germline V gives CDR1 SEHNR, CDR2 FQNEAQ (reference sequence). V was pared by 3 bases and J by 2 bases, with 6 bases of the junction left unmatched. The CDR3 sequence: CASSLGASGRPYNEQFF. DNA for the CDR3: TGTGCCAGCAGCTTGGGGGCTAGCGGGAGGCCCTACAATGAGCAGTTCTTC.

This clonotype was recorded at least ten times. Here the CDR3 DNA reads TGCGCCAGCAGCCAAGTAGGGAACTCTGGGGCCAACGTCCTGACTTTC. Protein product: CASSQVGNSGANVLTF. The rearrangement uses TRBV4-1 and TRBJ2-6; D is unclear. Trimming removed 1 base from V and 0 bases from J, with 7 bases in between. The germline V gene has CDR1 MGHRA and CDR2 YSYEKL. The CDR3 is made up of 16 amino acids.

This clonotype came up many times. The chain joins TRBV28 to TRBJ1-1, with D unresolved. Looked up from germline, CDR1 is MDHEN and CDR2 is SYDVKM. This CDR3 spans 11 amino acids. Trimming removed 6 bases from V and 5 bases from J, with 7 bases in between. The DNA for the CDR3 is TGTGCCAGCAGATTTCGTACTGAAGCTTTCTTT. Residues: CASRFRTEAFF.

This clonotype was detected many times. This may be a read error, as it is one base from a much larger clone. V is TRBV20-1 and J is TRBJ2-3; 15 bases are shared with TRBD2. This CDR3 region has 15 residues. Germline V gives CDR1 DFQATT, CDR2 SNEGSKA (reference sequence). The DNA for the CDR3 is TGCTGTGCTCTGGGACTAGCGGGAGGAATAGATACGCAGTATTTT. This gives the protein CCALGLAGGIDTQYF.

This clonotype was counted at least ten times. This sequence joins TRBV3-1 and TRBJ2-3, with no clear D. The ends were cut back, 1 base at V and 2 bases at J, with 19 bases in the middle. Per germline, CDR1 LGHDT and CDR2 YNNKEL (reference sequence). This CDR3 has 18 amino acids. Here the CDR3 reads CASSQGRLSRPLTDTQYF. For the CDR3, the DNA is TGTGCCAGCAGCCAAGGCAGGTTGAGCCGCCCGCTCACAGATACGCAGTATTTT.